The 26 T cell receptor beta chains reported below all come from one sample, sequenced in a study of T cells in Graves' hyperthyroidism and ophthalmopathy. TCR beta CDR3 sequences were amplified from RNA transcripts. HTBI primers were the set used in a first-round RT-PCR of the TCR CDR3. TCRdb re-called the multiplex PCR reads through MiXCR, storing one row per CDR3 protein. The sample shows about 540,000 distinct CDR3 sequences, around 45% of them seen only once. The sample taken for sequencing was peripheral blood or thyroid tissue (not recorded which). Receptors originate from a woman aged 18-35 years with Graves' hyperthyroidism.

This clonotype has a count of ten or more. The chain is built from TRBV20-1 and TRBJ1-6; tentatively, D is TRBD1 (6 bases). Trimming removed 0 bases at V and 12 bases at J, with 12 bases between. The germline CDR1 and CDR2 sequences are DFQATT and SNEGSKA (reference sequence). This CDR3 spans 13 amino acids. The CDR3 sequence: CSARDRDIEPLHF. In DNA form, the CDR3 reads TGCAGTGCTAGAGACAGGGACATTGAACCCCTCCACTTT.

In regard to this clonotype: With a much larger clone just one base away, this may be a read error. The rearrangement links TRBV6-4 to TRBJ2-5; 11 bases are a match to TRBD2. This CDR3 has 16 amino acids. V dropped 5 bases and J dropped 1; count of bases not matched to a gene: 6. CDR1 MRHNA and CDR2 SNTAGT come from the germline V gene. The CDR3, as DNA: TGTGCCAGCAGTCCCCTAGCGGGAGGCCCCCAAGAGACCCAGTACTTC. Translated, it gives CASSPLAGGPQETQYF.

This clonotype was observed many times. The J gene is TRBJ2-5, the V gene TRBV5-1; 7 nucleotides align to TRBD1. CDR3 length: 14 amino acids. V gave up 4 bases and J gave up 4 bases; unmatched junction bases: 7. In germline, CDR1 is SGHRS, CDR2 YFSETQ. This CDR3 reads CASSPGTARETQYF. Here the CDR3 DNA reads TGCGCCAGCAGCCCCGGGACAGCGAGAGAGACCCAGTACTTC.

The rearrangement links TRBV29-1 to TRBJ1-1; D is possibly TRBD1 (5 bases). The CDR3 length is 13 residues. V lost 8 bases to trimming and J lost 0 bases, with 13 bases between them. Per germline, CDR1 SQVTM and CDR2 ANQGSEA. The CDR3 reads CSLGRAMNTEAFF. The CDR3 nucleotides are TGCAGCTTAGGCAGGGCCATGAACACTGAAGCTTTCTTT. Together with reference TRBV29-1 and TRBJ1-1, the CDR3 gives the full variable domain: SAVISQKPSRDICQRGTSLTIQCQVDSQVTMMFWYRQQPGQSLTLIATANQGSEATYESGFVIDKFPISRPNLTFSTLTVSNMSPEDSSIYLCSLGRAMNTEAFFGQGTRLTVV.

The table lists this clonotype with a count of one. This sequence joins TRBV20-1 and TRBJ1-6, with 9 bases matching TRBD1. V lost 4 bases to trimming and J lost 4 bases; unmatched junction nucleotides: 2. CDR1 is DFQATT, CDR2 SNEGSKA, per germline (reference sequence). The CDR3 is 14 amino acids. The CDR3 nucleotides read TGCAGTGCTAAAGGGACAGGGTATAATTCACCCCTCCACTTT. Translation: CSAKGTGYNSPLHF.

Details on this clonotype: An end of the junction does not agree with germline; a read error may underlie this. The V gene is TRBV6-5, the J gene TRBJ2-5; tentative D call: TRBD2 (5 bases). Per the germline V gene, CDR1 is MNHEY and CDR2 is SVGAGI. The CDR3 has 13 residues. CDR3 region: CAISYYGEETQYF. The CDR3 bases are TGTGCCATCAGTTACTACGGGGAAGAGACCCAGTACTTC.

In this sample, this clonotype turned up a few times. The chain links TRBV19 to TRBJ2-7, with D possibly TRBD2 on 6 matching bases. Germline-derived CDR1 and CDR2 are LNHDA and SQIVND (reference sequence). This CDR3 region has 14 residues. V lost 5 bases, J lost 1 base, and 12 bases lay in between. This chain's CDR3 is CASSVGLGSYEQYF. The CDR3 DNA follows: TGTGCCAGTAGTGTGGGACTGGGATCCTACGAGCAGTACTTC.

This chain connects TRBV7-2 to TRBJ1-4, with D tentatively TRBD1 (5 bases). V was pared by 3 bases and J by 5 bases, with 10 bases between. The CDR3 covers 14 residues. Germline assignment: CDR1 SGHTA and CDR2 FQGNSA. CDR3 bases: TGTGCCAGCAGCTTCTGGGGCACGAATGAAAAACTGTTTTTT. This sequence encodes CASSFWGTNEKLFF.

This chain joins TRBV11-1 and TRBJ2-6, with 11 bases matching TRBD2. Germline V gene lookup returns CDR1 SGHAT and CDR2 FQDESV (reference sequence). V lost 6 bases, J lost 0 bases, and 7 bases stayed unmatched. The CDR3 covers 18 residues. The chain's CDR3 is CASRPGTSGRSGANVLTF. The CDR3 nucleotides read TGTGCCAGCAGACCTGGGACTAGCGGACGCTCTGGGGCCAACGTCCTGACTTTC.

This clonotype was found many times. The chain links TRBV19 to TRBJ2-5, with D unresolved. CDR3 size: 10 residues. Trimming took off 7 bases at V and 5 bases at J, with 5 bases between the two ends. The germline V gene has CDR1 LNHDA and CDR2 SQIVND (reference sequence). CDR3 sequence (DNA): TGTGCCAGTATAGGGGAGACCCAGTACTTC. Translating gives CASIGETQYF.

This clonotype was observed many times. In DNA, the CDR3 is TGTGCCAGCAGTCCCCTGGATAGCGTGGAGACCCAGTACTTC. Encoded protein: CASSPLDSVETQYF. This chain connects TRBV12-3 or TRBV12-4 to TRBJ2-5; a weak D match, TRBD2 (5 bases). Trimming removed 5 bases from V and 5 bases from J, with 15 bases in between. This CDR3 has 14 amino acids.

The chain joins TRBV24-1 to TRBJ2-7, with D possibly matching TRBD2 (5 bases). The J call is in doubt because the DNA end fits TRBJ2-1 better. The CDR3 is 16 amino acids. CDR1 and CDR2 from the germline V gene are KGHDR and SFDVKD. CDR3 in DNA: TGTGCCACCAGTGATTCACGGTCTACCACCGGGGATGAGCAGTTCTTC. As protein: CATSDSRSTTGDEQFF.

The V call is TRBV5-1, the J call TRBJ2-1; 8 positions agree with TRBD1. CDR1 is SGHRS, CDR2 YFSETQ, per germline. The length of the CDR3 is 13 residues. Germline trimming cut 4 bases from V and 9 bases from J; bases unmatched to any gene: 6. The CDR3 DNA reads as TGCGCCAGCAGCCCAGGACAGGGCGGTGAGCAGTTCTTC. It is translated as CASSPGQGGEQFF.

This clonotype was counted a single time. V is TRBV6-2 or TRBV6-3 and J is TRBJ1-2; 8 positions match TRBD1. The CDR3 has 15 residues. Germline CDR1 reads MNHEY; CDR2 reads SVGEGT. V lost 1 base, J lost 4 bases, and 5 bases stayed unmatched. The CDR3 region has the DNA TGTGCCAGCAGTTACTACAGGGGGTCGGTCTATGGCTACACCTTC. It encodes CASSYYRGSVYGYTF.

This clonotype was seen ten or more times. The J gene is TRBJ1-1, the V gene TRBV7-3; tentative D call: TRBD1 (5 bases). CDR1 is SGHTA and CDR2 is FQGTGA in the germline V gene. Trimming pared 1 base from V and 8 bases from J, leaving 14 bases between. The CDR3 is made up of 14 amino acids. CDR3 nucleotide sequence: TGTGCCAGCAGCTTAATTCCGGGGCCAAGGGAAGCTTTCTTT. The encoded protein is CASSLIPGPREAFF.

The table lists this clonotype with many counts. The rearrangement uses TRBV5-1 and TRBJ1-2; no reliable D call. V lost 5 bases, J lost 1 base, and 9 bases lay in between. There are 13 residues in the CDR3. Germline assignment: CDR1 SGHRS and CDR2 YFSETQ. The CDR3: CASRAPVNYGYTF. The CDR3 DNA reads TGCGCCAGCAGGGCGCCCGTTAACTATGGCTACACCTTC.

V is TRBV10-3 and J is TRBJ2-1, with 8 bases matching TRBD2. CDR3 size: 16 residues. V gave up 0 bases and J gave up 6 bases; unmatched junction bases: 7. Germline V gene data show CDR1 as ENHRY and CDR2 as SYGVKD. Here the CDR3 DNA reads TGTGCCATCAGTGAGTCGGGCGCGGGAGGTCGCAATGAGCAGTTCTTC. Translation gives CAISESGAGGRNEQFF.

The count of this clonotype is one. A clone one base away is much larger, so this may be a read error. The CDR3 sequence is CASSYYSRRNTEASF. The CDR3 nucleotides read TGTGCCAGCAGTTACTACTCGCGGCGGAACACTGAAGCTTCCTTT. The gene calls are TRBV6-4 and TRBJ1-1, with D hard to call. Germline V lookup: CDR1 MRHNA, CDR2 SNTAGT. This CDR3 has 15 residues.

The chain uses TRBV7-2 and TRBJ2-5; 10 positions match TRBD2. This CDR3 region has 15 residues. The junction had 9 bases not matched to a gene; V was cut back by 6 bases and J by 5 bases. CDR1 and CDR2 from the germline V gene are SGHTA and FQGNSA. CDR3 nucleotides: TGTGCCAGCAGTTTTTTAACTAGCGGGACTGAGACCCAGTACTTC. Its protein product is CASSFLTSGTETQYF.

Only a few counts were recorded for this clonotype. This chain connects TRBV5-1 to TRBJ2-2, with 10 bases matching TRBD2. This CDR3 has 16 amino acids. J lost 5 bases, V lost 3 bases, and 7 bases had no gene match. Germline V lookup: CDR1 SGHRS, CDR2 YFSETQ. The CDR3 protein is CASSSTGTSVTGELFF. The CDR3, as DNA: TGCGCCAGCAGCTCCACTGGGACTAGCGTTACCGGGGAGCTGTTTTTT.

The CDR3 protein is CASSFMGGAGTEAFF. The CDR3, as DNA: TGTGCCAGCAGCTTTATGGGGGGCGCCGGCACTGAAGCTTTCTTT. The V call is TRBV7-6, the J call TRBJ1-1, with a possible D match to TRBD1 (6 bases). CDR1 and CDR2 (germline): SGHVS, FNYEAQ. Trimming stripped 3 bases from V and 4 bases from J, with 15 bases between. This CDR3 has 15 residues.

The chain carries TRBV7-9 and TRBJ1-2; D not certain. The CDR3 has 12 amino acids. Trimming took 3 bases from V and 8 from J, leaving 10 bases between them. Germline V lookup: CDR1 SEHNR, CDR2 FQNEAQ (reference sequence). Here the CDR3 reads CASSFEAPGYTF. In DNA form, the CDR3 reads TGTGCCAGCAGCTTTGAGGCGCCAGGCTACACCTTC.

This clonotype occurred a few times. The CDR3 spells CASSPSGGWGEQYF. The CDR3 nucleotides read TGTGCCAGCAGTCCCAGTGGGGGATGGGGCGAGCAGTACTTC. The V call is TRBV7-9, the J call TRBJ2-7, with D perhaps TRBD1 or TRBD2 (5 bases each). Germline V lookup: CDR1 SEHNR, CDR2 FQNEAQ (reference sequence). This CDR3 is 14 amino acids long. V was shortened by 6 bases and J by 6 bases, with 18 bases between the two germline ends.

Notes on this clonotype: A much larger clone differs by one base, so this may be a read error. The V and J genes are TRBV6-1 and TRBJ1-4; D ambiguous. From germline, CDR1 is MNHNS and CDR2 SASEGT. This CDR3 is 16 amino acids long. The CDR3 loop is CASSGLEGPTSEKLFF. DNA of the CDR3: TGTGCCAGCAGCGGACTAGAGGGTCCAACTAGTGAAAAACTGTTTTTT.

This CDR3 reads CASSPKGTNYGYTF. The CDR3 DNA is TGTGCCAGCAGCCCGAAAGGGACTAACTATGGCTACACCTTC. The rearrangement uses TRBV7-9 and TRBJ1-2, with no clear D. The V gene's germline CDR1 is SEHNR and CDR2 FQNEAQ (reference sequence). V was trimmed by 5 bases and J by 0 bases, leaving 10 bases between them. The CDR3 contains 14 residues.

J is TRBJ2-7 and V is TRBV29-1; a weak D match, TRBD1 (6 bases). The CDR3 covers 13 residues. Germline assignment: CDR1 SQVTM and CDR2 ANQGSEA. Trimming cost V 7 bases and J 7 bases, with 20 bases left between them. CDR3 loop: CSAGTPEGNEQYF. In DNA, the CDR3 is TGCAGCGCGGGGACACCGGAAGGGAATGAGCAGTACTTC.